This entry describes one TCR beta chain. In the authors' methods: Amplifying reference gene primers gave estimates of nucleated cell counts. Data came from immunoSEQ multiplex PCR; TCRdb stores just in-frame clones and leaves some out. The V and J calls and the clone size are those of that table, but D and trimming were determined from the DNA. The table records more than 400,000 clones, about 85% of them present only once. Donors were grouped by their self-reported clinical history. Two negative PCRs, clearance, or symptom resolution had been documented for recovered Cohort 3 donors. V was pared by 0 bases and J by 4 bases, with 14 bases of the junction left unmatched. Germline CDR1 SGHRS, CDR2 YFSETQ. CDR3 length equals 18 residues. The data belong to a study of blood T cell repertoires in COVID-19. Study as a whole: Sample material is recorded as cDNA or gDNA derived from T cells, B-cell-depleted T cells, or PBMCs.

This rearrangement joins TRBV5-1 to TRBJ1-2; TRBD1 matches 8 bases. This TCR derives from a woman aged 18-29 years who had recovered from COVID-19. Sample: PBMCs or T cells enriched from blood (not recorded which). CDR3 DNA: TGCGCCAGCAGCTTGGTAGGGCCAGGGGGCGCAGGAGCCTATGGCTACACCTTC. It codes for CASSLVGPGGAGAYGYTF.